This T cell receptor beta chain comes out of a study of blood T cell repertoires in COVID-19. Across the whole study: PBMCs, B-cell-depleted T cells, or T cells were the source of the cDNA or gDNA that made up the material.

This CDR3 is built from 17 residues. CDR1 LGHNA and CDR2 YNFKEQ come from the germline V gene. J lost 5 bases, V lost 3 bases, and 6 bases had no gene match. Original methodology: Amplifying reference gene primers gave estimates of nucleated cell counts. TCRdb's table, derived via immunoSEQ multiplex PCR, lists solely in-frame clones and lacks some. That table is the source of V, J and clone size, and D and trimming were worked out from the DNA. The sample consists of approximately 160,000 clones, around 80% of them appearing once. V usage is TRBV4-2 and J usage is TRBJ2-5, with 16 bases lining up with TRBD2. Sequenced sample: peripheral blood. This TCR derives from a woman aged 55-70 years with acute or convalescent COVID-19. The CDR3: CASSQGTSGGAGETQYF. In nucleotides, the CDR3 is TGTGCCAGCAGCCAGGGGACTAGCGGGGGGGCCGGTGAGACCCAGTACTTC.